This T cell receptor beta chain is from a study of somatic mutations in cytotoxic T cells in rheumatoid arthritis. Across the whole study: There were some V beta antibody-stained T-cell populations flow-sorted at nearly 100% purity, and these included V beta1+ cells sequenced for TCRB.

Trimming took 5 bases from V and 11 from J, leaving 18 bases between them. CDR3 length: 13 amino acids. Germline CDR1 reads MNHEY; CDR2 reads SVGAGI. This clone was counted once. The target antigen is unknown. Findings of the study overall: Levels of CD8+ T-cell clonality in rheumatoid arthritis patients were statistically indistinguishable from those seen in age-matched healthy controls, with no significant difference. Unlike healthy controls, rheumatoid arthritis patients had CD8+ clonality that increased with age.

Generated by immunoSEQ multiplex PCR, the TCRdb table keeps only in-frame clones and is missing some. The sample lists 15,000 to 20,000 clones, roughly 72% seen once, with about 5% in the top ten. The receptor comes from a man aged 55-75 years in good health. Sequenced sample: CD8+ T cells sorted from blood. The V gene is TRBV6-5, the J gene TRBJ1-1; D gene uncertain. The CDR3 region is CASSESGQIKAFF. Written as DNA, the CDR3 is TGTGCCAGCAGTGAATCAGGCCAGATCAAGGCTTTCTTT.